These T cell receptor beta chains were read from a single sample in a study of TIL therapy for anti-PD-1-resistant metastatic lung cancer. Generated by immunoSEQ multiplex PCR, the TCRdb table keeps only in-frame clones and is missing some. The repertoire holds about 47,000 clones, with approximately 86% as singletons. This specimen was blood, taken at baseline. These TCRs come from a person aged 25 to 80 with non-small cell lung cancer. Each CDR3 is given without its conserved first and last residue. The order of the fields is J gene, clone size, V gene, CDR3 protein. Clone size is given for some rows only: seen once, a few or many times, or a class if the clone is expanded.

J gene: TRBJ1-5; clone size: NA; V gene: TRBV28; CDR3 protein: ASIETASRARNQPQH
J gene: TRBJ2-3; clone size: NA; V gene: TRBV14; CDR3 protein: ASSQKIGGPTDTQY
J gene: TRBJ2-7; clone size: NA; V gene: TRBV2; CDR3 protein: ASSTYSYEQY
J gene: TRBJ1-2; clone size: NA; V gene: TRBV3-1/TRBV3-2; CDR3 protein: ASSPSTGRGYT
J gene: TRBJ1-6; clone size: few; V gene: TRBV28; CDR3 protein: ASKTGSGNSPLH
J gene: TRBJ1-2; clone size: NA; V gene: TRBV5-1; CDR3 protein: ASSLVEGFSQNGYT
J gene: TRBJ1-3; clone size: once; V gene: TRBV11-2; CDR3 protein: ASSSQGGSGNTIY
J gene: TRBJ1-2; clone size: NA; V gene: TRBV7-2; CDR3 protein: ASSPRGPSVGYGYT
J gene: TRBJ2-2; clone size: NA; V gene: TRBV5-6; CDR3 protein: ASSLQGLGELF
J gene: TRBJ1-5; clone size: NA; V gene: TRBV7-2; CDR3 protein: ASRPTGGSNQPQH
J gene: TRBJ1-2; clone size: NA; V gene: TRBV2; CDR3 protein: ASSATGVEYGYT
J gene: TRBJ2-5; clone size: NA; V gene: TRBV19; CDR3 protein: ASSRGRIQETQY
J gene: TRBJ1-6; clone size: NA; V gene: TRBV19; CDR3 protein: ASSTGNNSPLH
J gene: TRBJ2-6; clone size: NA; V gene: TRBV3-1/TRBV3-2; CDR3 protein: ASSQGFGDSGANVLT
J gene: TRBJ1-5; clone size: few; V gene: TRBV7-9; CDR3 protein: ASSYDRGPQH
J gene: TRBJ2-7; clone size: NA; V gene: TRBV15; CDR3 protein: ATSRDRGRVEEQY
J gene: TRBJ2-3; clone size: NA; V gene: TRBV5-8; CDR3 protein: ASTKTRGVADTQY
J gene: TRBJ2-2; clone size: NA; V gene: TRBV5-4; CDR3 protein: ASTRRLLSTGELF
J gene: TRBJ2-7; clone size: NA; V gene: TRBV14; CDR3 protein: ASSQSRGEQY
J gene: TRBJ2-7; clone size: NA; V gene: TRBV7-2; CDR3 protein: ASSSLGRSYEQY
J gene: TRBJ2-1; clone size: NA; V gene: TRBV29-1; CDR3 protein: SVEELRDEQF
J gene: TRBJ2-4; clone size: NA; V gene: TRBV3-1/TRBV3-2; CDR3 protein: ASSHRGQNIQY
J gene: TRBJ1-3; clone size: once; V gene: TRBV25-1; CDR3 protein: ASSREEDTIY
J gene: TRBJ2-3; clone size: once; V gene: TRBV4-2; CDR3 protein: ASSQGLAGGPSTDTQY
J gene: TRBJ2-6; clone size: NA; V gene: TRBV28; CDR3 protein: ASTYGQSGANVLT
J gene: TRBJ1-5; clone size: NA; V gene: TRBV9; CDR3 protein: ASSPGSGFNQPQH
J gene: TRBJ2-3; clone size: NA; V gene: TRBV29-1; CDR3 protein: SVEEVGGSDTQY
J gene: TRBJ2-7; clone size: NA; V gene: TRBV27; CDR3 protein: ASSLTRTGGGEQY
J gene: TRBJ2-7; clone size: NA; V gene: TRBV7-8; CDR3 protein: ASSETTGEVEQY
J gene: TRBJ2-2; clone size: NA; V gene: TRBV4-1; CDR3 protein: ASSQGGSGAFTGELF
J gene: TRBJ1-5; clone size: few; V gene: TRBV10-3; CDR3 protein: APTVYSNQPQH
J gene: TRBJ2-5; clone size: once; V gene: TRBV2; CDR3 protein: ASTARGSRETQY
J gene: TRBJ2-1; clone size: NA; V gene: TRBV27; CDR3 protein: ASSHTGMDEQF
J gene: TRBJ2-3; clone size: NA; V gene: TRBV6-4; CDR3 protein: ASSELAGTDTQY
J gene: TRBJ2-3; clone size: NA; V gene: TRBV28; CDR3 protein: ASRGLAGRPSTDTQY
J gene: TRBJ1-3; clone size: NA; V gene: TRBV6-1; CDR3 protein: ASSGFNTGGVGNTIY
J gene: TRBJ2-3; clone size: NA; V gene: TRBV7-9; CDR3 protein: ASSSPTESAGTDTQY
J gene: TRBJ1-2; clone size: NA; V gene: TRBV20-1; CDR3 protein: SASVRARGRLGYT
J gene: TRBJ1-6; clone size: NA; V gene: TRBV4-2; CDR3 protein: ASSQGSTTGHGWPSPLH
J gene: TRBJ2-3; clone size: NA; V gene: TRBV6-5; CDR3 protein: ATRRMGGTDTQY
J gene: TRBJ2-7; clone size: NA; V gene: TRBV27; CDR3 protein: ASSFRGSYEQY
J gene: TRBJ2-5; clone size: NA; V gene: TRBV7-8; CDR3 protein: ASSLAPGGMMTQY
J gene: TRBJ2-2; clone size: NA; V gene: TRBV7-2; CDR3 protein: ASSSRGRVTGELF
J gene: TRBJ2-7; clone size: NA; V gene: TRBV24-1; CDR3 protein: ATSDLTGGKDEQY